This T cell receptor beta chain was identified during a study of blood T cell repertoires in COVID-19. Study details: Sites in the United States, Italy and Spain provided acute and convalescent COVID-19 samples. In each case, the material was cDNA or gDNA derived from T cells, B-cell-depleted T cells, or PBMCs.

Under the authors' procedure: Amplification with reference gene primers provided the estimates of nucleated cell counts. This table comes from immunoSEQ multiplex PCR, and its TCRdb copy is limited to in-frame clones, with some not included. Clone size and the V and J calls come from that table; the DNA yielded D and trimming. The profile shows 15,000 to 20,000 clones, roughly nine tenths of them singletons. CDR1 MDHEN and CDR2 SYDVKM come from the germline V gene. The J segment lost 6 bases and the V segment lost 7 bases, leaving 4 bases of the junction unmatched. The CDR3 spans 14 residues. The chain uses TRBV28 and TRBJ2-3, with TRBD2 matching 13 bases. The TCR originated in a human donor in a cohort sampled during active COVID-19. The sequenced material came from peripheral blood. The CDR3 sequence is CASNPLAGGDTQYF. CDR3 bases: TGTGCCAGCAACCCACTAGCGGGGGGGGATACGCAGTATTTT.